This TCR beta chain originates from a study of T cell repertoires in cytomegalovirus infection. The study's findings and limits: Carriers of CMV and the relevant HLA type were discriminated by public TCR beta frequency. The study found HLA-C-restricted CMV-specific TCR beta clonotypes dominating the ex vivo response.

Turning to this clonotype: Its antigen is not identified.

TCRdb called the reads again in MiXCR, with one record for every CDR3 protein. This sample has tens of thousands of distinct CDR3 sequences, with roughly a quarter found just once. The CDR3 sequence is 11 residues long. V was shortened by 4 bases and J by 3 bases, with 3 bases between the two germline ends. The V gene's germline CDR1 is SGHVS and CDR2 FQNEAQ. This receptor was obtained from a human donor in good health (CMV status not recorded). Some clones in this sample may be carry-over from other donors' samples. This specimen was CD8+ T cells from cultured PBMCs, taken from culture after CMV antigen stimulation. The chain has TRBV7-8 and TRBJ2-5; D remains unclear. In nucleotides, the CDR3 is TGTGCCAGCAGCTCAGAAGAGACCCAGTACTTC. This gives the protein CASSSEETQYF.